This T cell receptor (beta chain) was documented in a study of blood T cells in healthy people across ages. Trimming pared 6 bases from V and 2 bases from J, leaving 9 bases between. The germline gives CDR1 WNHNN, CDR2 SYGVQD (reference sequence). The CDR3 totals 13 residues. A second PCR of about 7 to 12 cycles used a sample-barcoded 5' primer and a J-beta primer mix. In TCRdb, the 5' RACE reads were re-called with MiXCR into one record per CDR3 protein. This table holds about 1.4 million distinct CDR3 sequences, roughly 64% found once. On this clonotype: What it binds is not known.

General study results and limits: One million T cells yielded diversity estimates that were considered underestimates.

This clonotype was sampled from a man in his late teens or twenties in good health. The J gene is TRBJ2-3, the V gene TRBV10-1; possible D gene TRBD2, 6 bases. Sequenced: blood. CDR3 region: CASRADYTDTQYF. In DNA, the CDR3 is TGCGCCAGCAGGGCGGACTACACAGATACGCAGTATTTT.